This entry features one TCR beta chain sequence. There is no known antigen for this receptor. Base qualities were left out, and no much larger clone turns up one base away. The sample's time point label is to be understood as: baseline before first vaccination. The vaccinee samples were drawn from two UK trials, COV001 and COV002, one of which was a single-blind randomized controlled phase 2/3 trial testing AZD1222 (ChAdOx1 nCoV-19) in healthy adults. Trial participant PBMC samples were collected at day 0 and day 28 after the second dose for TCRbeta chain sequencing. This entry is derived from a study of T cell responses to AZD1222 COVID-19 vaccine (dated by TCRdb to the early 2020s). For the wider study: AZD1222 recipients whose second dose came at about 4 weeks and those whose second dose came at about 12 weeks were combined into one group, since spike-specific TCR depth and breadth did not differ between the two schedules. TCR sequencing was performed for 230 to 250 trial participants, of whom 200 to 220 were given two doses of AZD1222 and around 25 were given two doses of MenACWY control vaccine. Enrollment into the trials was organized by age into subgroups of 18-55, 56-69 and 70-plus years, and those subgroups contained roughly 140, 27 and 60 TCR-sequenced participants, respectively.

Here is what the overall study found, with its caveats: Most participants were white British and females outnumbered males, and the authors suggested that clonal diversity may have been underestimated. Reportedly, almost half of the unique spike-specific TCRs recognized epitopes lying outside the regions that are mutated in the B.1.351 and B.1.1.7 variants. After two AZD1222 doses, spike-specific TCR breadth and depth were significantly higher than at day 0 and than in MenACWY recipients. In the small 56-69-year group, the increase in depth fell short of significance, most likely because of low power. CD4 TCRs associated with the vaccine covered the entire spike protein, and the dominant responses were in regions 160-218 and 743-854. Because no day 14 peak-response samples were available, repertoires were characterized only after the peak T cell response. Conclusions about previously exposed vaccinees are limited, since just five or six AZD1222 recipients were seropositive for SARS-CoV-2 at baseline.

The CDR3 regions of human TCRbeta chains were analyzed by immunosequencing. In the authors' own workflow: TCRs in the repertoires were matched against a reference library of SARS-CoV-2-specific TCRs that had been generated with the MIRA antigen-specificity platform. Breadth was defined as the fraction of unique TCRs that were SARS-CoV-2-associated. Depth was defined as the fraction of total T cells that were SARS-CoV-2-associated. Using the MIRA data, each spike-specific TCR was assigned both to the spike region to which the TCR was reactive and to a CD4 or CD8 class. Log10-transformed breadth and depth values were compared by one-way ANOVA with Sidak's multiple comparisons tests. This is the immuneACCESS table as TCRdb keeps it, with only in-frame sequences that have V and J called. A part of the clones is gone; compared with another copy, unresolved V genes explain less than half, and the rest is unexplained. V, J and clone size are taken as reported in that table, and D and trimming were inferred from the DNA itself. Here the sample has roughly 200,000 clones; roughly 92% occur a single time. The ten largest clones add up to approximately 1.3% of the sample.

This sequence originates from an adult in good health. Sequencing was performed on peripheral blood, taken on day 0 of AZD1222 vaccination.

The DNA sequence is TGTGCCAGCAACGATGGACAGCGCACAGATACGCAGTATTTT. Its amino acids are CASNDGQRTDTQYF. The V and J genes are TRBV28 and TRBJ2-3, and TRBD1 may be the D gene, going by 6 matching bases. Spanning cysteine to phenylalanine, the CDR3 consists of 14 amino acids. Only the CDR3 DNA stays, 42 bases, in frame from base 1. Trimming removed 7 bases from V and 1 base from J, leaving 12 bases between the germline ends. CDR1 and CDR2 were assigned from the germline V gene as MDHEN and SYDVKM.